Following are 17 T cell receptor beta chains from one sample sequenced in a study of T-cell memory formation after mild COVID-19. TCRdb re-analysed the 5' RACE reads in MiXCR, keeping a single row per CDR3 protein. The table has about 400,000 distinct CDR3 sequences, less than 25% seen once. The sample consisted of PBMCs or a T cell subset sorted from them (not recorded which). These TCRs come from an adult woman who had mild COVID-19 (a few samples of this study predate the infection). Cell type and time point are not known.

This rearrangement joins TRBV7-9 to TRBJ1-1; 9 bases are shared with TRBD1. Per germline, CDR1 SEHNR and CDR2 FQNEAQ (reference sequence). This CDR3 spans 17 amino acids. Losses at the gene ends were 6 bases for V and 6 bases for J; bases not matched to a gene: 17. CDR3 bases: TGTGCCAGCAGTTTCTCCGATACCGGGACAGGGTCTCCTGAAGCTTTCTTT. Translation: CASSFSDTGTGSPEAFF.

The gene calls are TRBV7-3 and TRBJ1-1; D is uncertain. Germline V gene lookup returns CDR1 SGHTA and CDR2 FQGTGA. The length of the CDR3 is 14 residues. Between the trimmed V and J ends, which lost 3 bases and 3 bases, there was a span of 11 bases. The CDR3: CASSLGSADTEAFF. The CDR3 DNA follows: TGTGCCAGCAGCTTGGGGTCAGCCGACACTGAAGCTTTCTTT.

The genes are TRBV6-1 and TRBJ1-5, with a possible D match to TRBD1 (6 bases). Trimming cost V 1 base and J 4 bases, with 11 bases left between them. This CDR3 region has 15 residues. CDR1 is MNHNS, CDR2 SASEGT, per germline. In DNA, the CDR3 is TGTGCCAGCAGTGAAGGCCGGGACATTAATCAGCCCCAGCATTTT. This gives the protein CASSEGRDINQPQHF.

J is TRBJ1-2 and V is TRBV29-1; D might be TRBD1 (5 bases). Germline values: CDR1 SQVTM, CDR2 ANQGSEA. V was trimmed by 3 bases and J by 5 bases, leaving 16 bases between them. The CDR3 contains 14 residues. The CDR3 bases are TGCAGCGTTGAGTCCCGGGACTTAGTGTATGGCTACACCTTC. It encodes CSVESRDLVYGYTF.

Here the CDR3 reads CASSVAITSGNTGELFF. The CDR3 region has the DNA TGTGCCAGCAGCGTAGCTATAACTAGCGGAAACACCGGGGAGCTGTTTTTT. The chain recombines TRBV9 with TRBJ2-2, with 8 positions matching TRBD2. Trimming cost V 0 bases and J 2 bases; bases outside gene matches: 6. Germline V lookup: CDR1 SGDLS, CDR2 YYNGEE. The CDR3 has 17 amino acids.

This chain joins TRBV13 and TRBJ2-3; D uncertain. The V end lost 5 bases, the J end lost 3 bases, and 12 bases lay between the germline ends. The length of the CDR3 is 14 residues. Germline V lookup: CDR1 PRHDT, CDR2 FYEKMQ (reference sequence). Here the CDR3 reads CASSRRVRTDTQYF. The DNA for the CDR3 is TGTGCCAGCAGCCGGAGAGTACGGACAGATACGCAGTATTTT. The full variable domain, rest sourced from reference TRBV13 and TRBJ2-3, is AAGVIQSPRHLIKEKRETATLKCYPIPRHDTVYWYQQGPGQDPQFLISFYEKMQSDKGSIPDRFSAQQFSDYHSELNMSSLELGDSALYFCASSRRVRTDTQYFGPGTRLTVL.

This clonotype was seen only a few times. This chain joins TRBV5-1 and TRBJ2-7; 10 bases fit TRBD1. Germline CDR1 and CDR2: SGHRS and YFSETQ. The trim removed 0 bases at V and 4 bases at J, leaving 7 bases unmatched. The CDR3 is 16 residues long. In DNA, the CDR3 is TGCGCCAGCAGCTTGGGAGGGACAGGGGCGGTATACGAGCAGTACTTC. This gives the protein CASSLGGTGAVYEQYF.

The rearrangement uses TRBV4-1 and TRBJ2-7; 7 bases match TRBD1. The CDR3 is made up of 17 amino acids. Trimming at V came to 0 bases and at J to 7 bases, leaving 15 bases not matched to a gene. Germline CDR1 and CDR2: MGHRA and YSYEKL. Here the CDR3 reads CASSQDKGAGSLGEQYF. The CDR3 nucleotides read TGCGCCAGCAGCCAAGACAAGGGGGCAGGGAGCTTGGGGGAGCAGTACTTC.

This clonotype came up a few times. This chain connects TRBV7-9 to TRBJ2-3; D possibly corresponds to TRBD1 (5 bases). V was cut by 3 bases and J by 3 bases, with 13 bases left in between. CDR1 is SEHNR, CDR2 FQNEAQ, per germline (reference sequence). This CDR3 comprises 15 residues. The DNA of the CDR3 is TGTGCCAGCAGCTTTGGCTACCACAGGACAGATACGCAGTATTTT. Translation: CASSFGYHRTDTQYF.

The sample holds a few counts of this clonotype. The chain is built from TRBV24-1 and TRBJ2-2; D might be TRBD1 or TRBD2, each matching 5 bases. This CDR3 spans 13 amino acids. V lost 6 bases and J lost 7, with 11 bases in between. Germline values: CDR1 KGHDR, CDR2 SFDVKD. The CDR3 here is CATSLGENGELFF. The CDR3 DNA is TGTGCCACCAGTCTGGGGGAAAACGGGGAGCTGTTTTTT.

This clonotype came up a few times. This chain connects TRBV20-1 to TRBJ2-7, with TRBD1 identical over 7 bases. The J segment lost 3 bases and the V segment lost 5 bases, leaving 7 bases of the junction unmatched. Germline assignment: CDR1 DFQATT and CDR2 SNEGSKA (reference sequence). The CDR3 runs 13 residues. The CDR3 DNA sequence: TGCAGTGCTCCGGGACAGAGCTACTACGAGCAGTACTTC. Its protein is CSAPGQSYYEQYF.

This sequence joins TRBV5-1 and TRBJ2-3; a weak D match, TRBD2 (5 bases). The germline V gene has CDR1 SGHRS and CDR2 YFSETQ. The CDR3 covers 13 residues. V shed 6 bases and J shed 4 bases, with 12 bases lying between them. This CDR3 reads CASKVEGSDTQYF. Here the CDR3 DNA reads TGCGCCAGCAAAGTCGAGGGTTCAGATACGCAGTATTTT.

V usage is TRBV3-1 and J usage is TRBJ1-2; D ambiguous. The CDR3 has 15 residues. The germline V gene encodes CDR1 LGHDT and CDR2 YNNKEL (reference sequence). Between the trimmed V and J ends, which lost 0 bases and 6 bases, there was a span of 14 bases. The CDR3 nucleotides read TGTGCCAGCAGCCAAGACCGGGGAGGTATAGATGGCTACACCTTC. Its protein is CASSQDRGGIDGYTF. Supplemented by reference TRBV3-1 and TRBJ1-2, the full variable domain reads DTAVSQTPKYLVTQMGNDKSIKCEQNLGHDTMYWYKQDSKKFLKIMFSYNNKELIINETVPNRFSPKSPDKAHLNLHINSLELGDSAVYFCASSQDRGGIDGYTFGSGTRLTVV.

The chain combines TRBV24-1 with TRBJ2-1; 8 bases agree with TRBD1. J was trimmed by 9 bases and V by 4 bases; bases with no gene match: 7. The CDR3 covers 14 residues. Looked up from germline, CDR1 is KGHDR and CDR2 is SFDVKD. In DNA, the CDR3 is TGTGCCACCAGTGAATACAGGGGGGACGGTGAGCAGTTCTTC. Protein sequence: CATSEYRGDGEQFF.

The V and J genes are TRBV12-3 or TRBV12-4 and TRBJ1-3; TRBD1 is a possible D gene (5 bases). V was clipped by 6 bases and J by 3 bases, with 15 bases between them. CDR3 length equals 15 residues. The CDR3 DNA is TGTGCCAGCAGCCCTACGGGGGGGAATGGAAACACCATATATTTT. Protein product: CASSPTGGNGNTIYF.

The chain employs TRBV7-2 and TRBJ1-5; TRBD1 is a possible D gene (6 bases). The V gene's germline CDR1 is SGHTA and CDR2 FQGNSA. The germline V and J ends were trimmed by 5 bases and 1 base, with 15 bases remaining between them. CDR3 length: 16 amino acids. The CDR3 here is CASSPFGTPSNQPQHF. CDR3 coding DNA: TGTGCCAGCAGCCCATTCGGGACACCCAGCAATCAGCCCCAGCATTTT.

This clonotype was recorded a few times. The chain carries TRBV7-9 and TRBJ2-5; the D gene is possibly TRBD2 (6 bases). V was pared by 0 bases and J by 1 base, with 9 bases between. The CDR3 runs 15 residues. From germline, CDR1 is SEHNR and CDR2 FQNEAQ (reference sequence). The CDR3 spells CASSLAGGFQETQYF. Here the CDR3 DNA reads TGTGCCAGCAGCTTAGCGGGAGGATTCCAAGAGACCCAGTACTTC.